The rows below give T cell receptor beta chains drawn from one sample of a study of human thymus T cells. Clones were read by immunoSEQ multiplex PCR, and TCRdb kept only the in-frame ones, dropping some. The sample holds about 78,000 clones, 90% to 98% seen once. Material for sequencing was thymus tissue. The origin of the receptors is a boy under two years old with a congenital heart defect but otherwise immunologically healthy. The CDR3 runs from the conserved cysteine through the conserved F or W. Clone size is shown for a subset of rows, as once, few, many or a class of expanded clone.

v_gene	j_gene	abundance	CDR3aa
TRBV11-2	TRBJ2-5	.	CASSPRGGVQETQYF
TRBV19	TRBJ1-4	.	CASSIGSTNEKLFF
TRBV11-2	TRBJ2-7	.	CASSLDPGGYYEQYF
TRBV2	TRBJ2-7	once	CASSAWANPQSINYEQYF
TRBV7-9	TRBJ2-5	.	CASTRNWKTQYF
TRBV23-1	TRBJ2-4	once	CASSQKGGQGAESDIQYF
TRBV7-2	TRBJ2-2	.	CASSLGQGRANTGELFF
TRBV30	TRBJ1-2	.	CAFDSYGYTF
TRBV18	TRBJ2-5	.	CASSPGRAAFGETQYF
TRBV6-1	TRBJ2-7	.	CASSEKVRTQSRYEQYF
TRBV5-4	TRBJ2-7	.	CASSLGSGAVGTYEQYF
TRBV28	TRBJ2-7	.	CASRDGPLTYEQYF
TRBV2	TRBJ1-5	.	CASKGRHSKKPQHF
TRBV27	TRBJ1-5	.	CASSLDRVRNQPQHF
TRBV11-1	TRBJ2-3	.	CASSSALPGLDSDTQYF
TRBV27	TRBJ1-5	few	CASSPKGTYSNQPQHF
TRBV9	TRBJ1-2	.	CASTKGPQTDLYGYTF